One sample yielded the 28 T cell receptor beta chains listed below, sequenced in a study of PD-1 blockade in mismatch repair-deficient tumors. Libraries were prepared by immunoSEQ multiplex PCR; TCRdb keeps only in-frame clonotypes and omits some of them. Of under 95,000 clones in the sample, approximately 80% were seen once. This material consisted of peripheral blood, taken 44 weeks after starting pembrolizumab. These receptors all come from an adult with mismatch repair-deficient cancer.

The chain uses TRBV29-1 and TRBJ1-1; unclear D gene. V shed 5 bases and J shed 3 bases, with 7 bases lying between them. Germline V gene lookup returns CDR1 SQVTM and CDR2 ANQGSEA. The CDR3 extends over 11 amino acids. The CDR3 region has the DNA TGCAGCGTTCAACTTCACACTGAAGCTTTCTTT. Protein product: CSVQLHTEAFF.

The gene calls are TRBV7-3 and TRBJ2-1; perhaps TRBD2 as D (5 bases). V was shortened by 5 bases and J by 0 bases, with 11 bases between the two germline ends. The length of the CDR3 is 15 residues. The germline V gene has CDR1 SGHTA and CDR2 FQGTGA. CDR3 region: CASSARESSYNEQFF. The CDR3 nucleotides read TGTGCCAGCAGCGCCCGGGAAAGCTCCTACAATGAGCAGTTCTTC.

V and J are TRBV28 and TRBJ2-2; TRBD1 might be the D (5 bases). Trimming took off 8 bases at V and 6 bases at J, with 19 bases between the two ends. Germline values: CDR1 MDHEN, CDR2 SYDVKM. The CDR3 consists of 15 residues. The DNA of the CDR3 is TGTGCCAGCGGTGTGTTGAAGGGGTTGGCCGGGGAGCTGTTTTTT. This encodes CASGVLKGLAGELFF. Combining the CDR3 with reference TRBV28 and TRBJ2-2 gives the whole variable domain DVKVTQSSRYLVKRTGEKVFLECVQDMDHENMFWYRQDPGLGLRLIYFSYDVKMKEKGDIPEGYSVSREKKERFSLILESASTNQTSMYLCASGVLKGLAGELFFGEGSRLTVL.

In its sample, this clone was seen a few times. The DNA of the CDR3 is TGTGCCAGCAGTCTCGGTCCGGGACAGGGGGCAGGAGGCTACACCTTC. It translates to CASSLGPGQGAGGYTF. The chain couples TRBV28 to TRBJ1-2; TRBD1 matches 12 bases. Germline assignment: CDR1 MDHEN and CDR2 SYDVKM. V was clipped by 5 bases and J by 8 bases; unmatched bases: 12. The CDR3 has 16 amino acids.

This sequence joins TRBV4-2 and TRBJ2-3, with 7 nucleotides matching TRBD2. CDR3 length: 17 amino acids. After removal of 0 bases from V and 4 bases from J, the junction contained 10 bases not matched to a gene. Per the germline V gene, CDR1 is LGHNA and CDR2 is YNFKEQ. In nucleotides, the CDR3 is TGTGCCAGCAGCCAAGAACTTGCGGGAGTTGGTGCAGATACGCAGTATTTT. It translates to CASSQELAGVGADTQYF.

CDR3 sequence: CASSFDRNSEKLFF. CDR3 bases: TGTGCCAGCAGCTTTGACAGGAACAGTGAAAAACTGTTTTTT. This chain uses TRBV5-6 with TRBJ1-4; possible D gene TRBD1, 6 bases. Trimming took off 2 bases at V and 7 bases at J, with 12 bases between the two ends. From germline, CDR1 is SGHDT and CDR2 YYEEEE. The CDR3 spans 14 residues.

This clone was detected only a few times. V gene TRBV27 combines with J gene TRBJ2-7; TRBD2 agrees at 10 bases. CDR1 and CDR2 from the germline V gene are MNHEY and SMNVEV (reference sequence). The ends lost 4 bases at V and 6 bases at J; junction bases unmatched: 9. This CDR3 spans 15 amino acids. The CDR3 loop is CASSSPSGSVGEQYF. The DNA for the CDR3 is TGTGCCAGCAGTTCACCTAGCGGGAGTGTGGGCGAGCAGTACTTC.

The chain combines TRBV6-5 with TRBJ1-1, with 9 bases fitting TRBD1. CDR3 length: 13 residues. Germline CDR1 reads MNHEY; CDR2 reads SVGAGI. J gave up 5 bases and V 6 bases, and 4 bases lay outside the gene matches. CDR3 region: CASRTGGKTEAFF. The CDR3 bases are TGTGCCAGCAGGACAGGGGGTAAAACTGAAGCTTTCTTT.

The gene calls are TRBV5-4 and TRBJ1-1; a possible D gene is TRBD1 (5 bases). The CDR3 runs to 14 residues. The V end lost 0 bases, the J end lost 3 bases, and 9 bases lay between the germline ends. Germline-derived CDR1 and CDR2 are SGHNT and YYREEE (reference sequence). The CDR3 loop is CASSLGGGDTEAFF. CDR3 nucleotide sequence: TGTGCCAGCAGCTTGGGAGGAGGGGACACTGAAGCTTTCTTT.

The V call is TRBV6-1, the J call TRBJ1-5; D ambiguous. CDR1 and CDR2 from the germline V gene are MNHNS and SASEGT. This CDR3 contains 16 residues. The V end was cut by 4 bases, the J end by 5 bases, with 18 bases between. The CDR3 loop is CASSAFLHELDQPQHF. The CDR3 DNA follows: TGTGCCAGCAGTGCCTTCTTGCACGAATTAGATCAGCCCCAGCATTTT.

CDR3 DNA sequence: TGTGCCAGCAGCCCAGGATATGGCAGGACAAACTACGAGCAGTACTTC. Protein sequence: CASSPGYGRTNYEQYF. V and J are TRBV7-9 and TRBJ2-7; maybe TRBD1 (5 bases). The CDR3 contains 16 residues. The V and J ends lost 5 bases and 3 bases respectively, with 20 bases between them. The V gene's germline CDR1 is SEHNR and CDR2 FQNEAQ (reference sequence).

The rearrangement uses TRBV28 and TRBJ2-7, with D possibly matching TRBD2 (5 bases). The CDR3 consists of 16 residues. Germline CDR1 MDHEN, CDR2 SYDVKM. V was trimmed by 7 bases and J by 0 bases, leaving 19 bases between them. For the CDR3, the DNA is TGTGCCAGCACCCAGGCGGGCCTGACTCTCTCCTACGAGCAGTACTTC. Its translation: CASTQAGLTLSYEQYF.

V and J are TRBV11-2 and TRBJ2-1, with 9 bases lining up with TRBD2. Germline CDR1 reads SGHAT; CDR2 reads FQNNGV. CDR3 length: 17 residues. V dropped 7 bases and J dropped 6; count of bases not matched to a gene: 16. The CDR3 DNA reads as TGTGCCAGCACCCAACGTCCCGGACTAGCGCAGTTCAATGAGCAGTTCTTC. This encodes CASTQRPGLAQFNEQFF.

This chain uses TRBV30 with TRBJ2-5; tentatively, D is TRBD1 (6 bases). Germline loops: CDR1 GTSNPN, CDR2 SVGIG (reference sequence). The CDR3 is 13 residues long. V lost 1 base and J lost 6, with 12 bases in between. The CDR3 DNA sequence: TGTGCCTGGAGTGAGCAGGGGAGCCAGACCCAGTACTTC. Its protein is CAWSEQGSQTQYF.

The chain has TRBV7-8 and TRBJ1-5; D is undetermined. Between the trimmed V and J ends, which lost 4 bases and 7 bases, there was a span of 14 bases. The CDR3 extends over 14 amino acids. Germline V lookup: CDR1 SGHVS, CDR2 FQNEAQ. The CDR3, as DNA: TGTGCCAGCAGCTCCGGGCCTACGGAGCAGCCCCAGCATTTT. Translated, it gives CASSSGPTEQPQHF.

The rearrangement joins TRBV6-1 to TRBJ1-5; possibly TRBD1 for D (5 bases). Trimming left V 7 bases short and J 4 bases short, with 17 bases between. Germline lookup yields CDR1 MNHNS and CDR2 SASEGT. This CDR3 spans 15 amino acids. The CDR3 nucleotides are TGTGCCAGCACCCTGGGGACGGTTTTTAATCAGCCCCAGCATTTT. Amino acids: CASTLGTVFNQPQHF.

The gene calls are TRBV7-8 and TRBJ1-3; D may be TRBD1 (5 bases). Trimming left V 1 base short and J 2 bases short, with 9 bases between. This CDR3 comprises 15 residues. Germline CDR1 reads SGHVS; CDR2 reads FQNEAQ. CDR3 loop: CASSLDPGPGNTIYF. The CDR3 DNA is TGTGCCAGCAGCTTAGATCCAGGGCCTGGAAACACCATATATTTT.

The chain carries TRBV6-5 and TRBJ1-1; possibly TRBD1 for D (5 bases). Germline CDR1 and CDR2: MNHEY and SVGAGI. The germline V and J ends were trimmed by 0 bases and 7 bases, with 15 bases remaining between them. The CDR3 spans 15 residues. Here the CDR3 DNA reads TGTGCCAGCAGTTACTCGGGGGTCCTAGATCGTGAAGCTTTCTTT. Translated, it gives CASSYSGVLDREAFF.

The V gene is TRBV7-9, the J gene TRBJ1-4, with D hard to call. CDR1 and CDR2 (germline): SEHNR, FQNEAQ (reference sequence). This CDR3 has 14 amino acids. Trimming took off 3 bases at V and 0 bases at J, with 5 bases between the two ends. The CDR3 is CASSLRPTNEKLFF. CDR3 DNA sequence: TGTGCCAGCAGCTTGCGACCAACTAATGAAAAACTGTTTTTT.

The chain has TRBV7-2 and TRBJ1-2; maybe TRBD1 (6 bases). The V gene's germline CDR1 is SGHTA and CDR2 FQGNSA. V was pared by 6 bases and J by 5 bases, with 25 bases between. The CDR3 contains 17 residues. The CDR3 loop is CASSFDITTGRKYGYTF. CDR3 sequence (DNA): TGTGCCAGCAGTTTCGACATTACCACAGGGAGGAAGTATGGCTACACCTTC.

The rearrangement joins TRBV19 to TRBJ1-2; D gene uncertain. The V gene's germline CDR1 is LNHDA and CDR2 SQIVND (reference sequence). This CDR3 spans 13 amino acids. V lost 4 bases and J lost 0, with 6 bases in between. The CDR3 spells CASSTTANYGYTF. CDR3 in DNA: TGTGCCAGTAGTACCACCGCTAACTATGGCTACACCTTC.

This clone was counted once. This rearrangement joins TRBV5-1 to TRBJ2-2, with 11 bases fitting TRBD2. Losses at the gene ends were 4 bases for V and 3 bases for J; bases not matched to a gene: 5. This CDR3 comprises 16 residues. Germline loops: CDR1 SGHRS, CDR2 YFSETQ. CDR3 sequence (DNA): TGCGCCAGCAGCCCTGGGACTAGCGGATACACCGGGGAGCTGTTTTTT. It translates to CASSPGTSGYTGELFF.

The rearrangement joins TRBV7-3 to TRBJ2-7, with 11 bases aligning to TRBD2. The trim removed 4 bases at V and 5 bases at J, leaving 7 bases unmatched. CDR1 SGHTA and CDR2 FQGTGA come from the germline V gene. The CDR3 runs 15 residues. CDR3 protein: CASSSSGGFPDEQYF. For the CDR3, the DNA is TGTGCCAGCAGCTCTAGCGGGGGGTTCCCCGACGAGCAGTACTTC. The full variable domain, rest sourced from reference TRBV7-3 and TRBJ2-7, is GAGVSQTPSNKVTEKGKYVELRCDPISGHTALYWYRQSLGQGPEFLIYFQGTGAADDSGLPNDRFFAVRPEGSVSTLKIQRTERGDSAVYLCASSSSGGFPDEQYFGPGTRLTVT.

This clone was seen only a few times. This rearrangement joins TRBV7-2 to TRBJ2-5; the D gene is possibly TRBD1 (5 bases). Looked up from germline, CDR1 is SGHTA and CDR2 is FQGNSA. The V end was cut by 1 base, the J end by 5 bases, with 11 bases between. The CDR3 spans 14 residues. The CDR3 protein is CASSLEGRVETQYF. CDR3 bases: TGTGCCAGCAGCTTAGAGGGCAGGGTCGAGACCCAGTACTTC.

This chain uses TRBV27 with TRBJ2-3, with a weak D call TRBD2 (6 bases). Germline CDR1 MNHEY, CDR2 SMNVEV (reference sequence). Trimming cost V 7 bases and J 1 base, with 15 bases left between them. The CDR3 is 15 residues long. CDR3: CASTSGGRGTDTQYF. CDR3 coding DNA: TGTGCCAGCACCTCCGGAGGGAGAGGCACAGATACGCAGTATTTT.

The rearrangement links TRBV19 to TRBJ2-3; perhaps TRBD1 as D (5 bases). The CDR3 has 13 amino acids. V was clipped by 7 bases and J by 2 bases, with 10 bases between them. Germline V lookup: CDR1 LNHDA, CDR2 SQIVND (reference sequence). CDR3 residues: CASNDRYTDTQYF. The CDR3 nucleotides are TGTGCCAGTAATGACAGATACACAGATACGCAGTATTTT.

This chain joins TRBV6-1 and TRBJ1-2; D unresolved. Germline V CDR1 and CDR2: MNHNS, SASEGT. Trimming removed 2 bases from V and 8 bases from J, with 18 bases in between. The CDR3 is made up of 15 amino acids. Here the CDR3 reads CASSESGGLDSGYTF. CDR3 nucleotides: TGTGCCAGCAGTGAATCGGGAGGACTTGATTCGGGCTACACCTTC.

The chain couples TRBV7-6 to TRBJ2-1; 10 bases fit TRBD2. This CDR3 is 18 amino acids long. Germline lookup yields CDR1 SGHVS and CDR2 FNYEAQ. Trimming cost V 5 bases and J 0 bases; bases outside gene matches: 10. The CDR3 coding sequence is TGTGCCAGCAGCCCGACGACTAGCGGGTCTAACTCCTACAATGAGCAGTTCTTC. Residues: CASSPTTSGSNSYNEQFF.